This entry lists 29 T cell receptor beta chains sequenced from one sample in a study of cytomegalovirus exposure and HLA in healthy donors. Researchers ran the PCR with 60 Vbeta and 13 Jbeta primers. Data came from immunoSEQ multiplex PCR; TCRdb stores just in-frame clones and leaves some out. The table has around 200,000 clones, 75% to 85% seen once. Sequenced sample: PBMCs. These receptors all come from a girl aged 2-9 years in good health and CMV-seropositive.

This clone was counted between two and nine times. The V call is TRBV7-9, the J call TRBJ1-1; D is uncertain. Trimming shortened V by 1 base and J by 4 bases, and 10 bases separated the two germline ends. The CDR3 totals 14 residues. Germline V gene sequence: CDR1 SEHNR, CDR2 FQNEAQ (reference sequence). The CDR3 region is CASSLEARGTEAFF. The DNA for the CDR3 is TGTGCCAGCAGCTTAGAGGCGAGAGGCACTGAAGCTTTCTTT.

This clone was detected a few times. The chain combines TRBV6-6 with TRBJ1-2; unclear D gene. Looked up from germline, CDR1 is MNHNY and CDR2 is SVGAGI (reference sequence). The CDR3 loop spans 12 amino acids. V was cut by 8 bases and J by 6 bases, with 13 bases left in between. The CDR3 region is CASSGDEDGYTF. CDR3 bases: TGTGCCAGCTCCGGGGATGAAGATGGCTACACCTTC.

V usage is TRBV6-1 and J usage is TRBJ2-2; a possible D gene is TRBD2 (6 bases). This CDR3 comprises 14 residues. Germline CDR1 is MNHNS and CDR2 is SASEGT. Trimming shortened V by 7 bases and J by 5 bases, and 14 bases separated the two germline ends. CDR3 sequence: CASMGSGVTGELFF. DNA for the CDR3: TGTGCCAGCATGGGATCGGGGGTAACCGGGGAGCTGTTTTTT.

The chain couples TRBV27 to TRBJ2-7; 7 nucleotides match TRBD1. The ends lost 1 base at V and 4 bases at J; junction bases unmatched: 4. Germline V lookup: CDR1 MNHEY, CDR2 SMNVEV (reference sequence). The CDR3 is made up of 14 amino acids. The CDR3 sequence is CASSLLAGGYEQYF. Here the CDR3 DNA reads TGTGCCAGCAGTTTATTGGCAGGGGGATACGAGCAGTACTTC.

This chain links TRBV19 with TRBJ1-5; D is perhaps TRBD1 (6 bases). Germline assignment: CDR1 LNHDA and CDR2 SQIVND (reference sequence). With 4 bases removed from V and 3 bases from J, the gap between germline ends came to 25 bases. The length of the CDR3 is 19 residues. The CDR3 DNA reads as TGTGCCAGTAGTACCCCCCCAGGGGCCACCACCACCAACAATCAGCCCCAGCATTTT. The encoded protein is CASSTPPGATTTNNQPQHF.

The V gene is TRBV5-1, the J gene TRBJ2-1; 10 bases agree with TRBD2. The trim removed 1 base at V and 7 bases at J, leaving 5 bases unmatched. The CDR3 sequence is 15 residues long. The germline V gene encodes CDR1 SGHRS and CDR2 YFSETQ. The CDR3 DNA follows: TGCGCCAGCAGCTTGATAGCGGGAGGTCCTAATGAGCAGTTCTTC. Translated: CASSLIAGGPNEQFF.

V usage is TRBV7-9 and J usage is TRBJ2-3; TRBD2 matches at 10 bases. Germline lookup yields CDR1 SEHNR and CDR2 FQNEAQ (reference sequence). V shed 1 base, J shed 1 base, and the junction held 5 bases outside the gene matches. The CDR3 totals 17 residues. CDR3 loop: CASSLEGTSEGTDTQYF. Here the CDR3 DNA reads TGTGCCAGCAGCTTAGAAGGGACTAGCGAGGGCACAGATACGCAGTATTTT.

The rearrangement joins TRBV28 to TRBJ1-6; 10 bases line up with TRBD1. J gave up 9 bases and V 4 bases, and 9 bases lay outside the gene matches. This CDR3 region has 16 residues. Germline V lookup: CDR1 MDHEN, CDR2 SYDVKM. DNA for the CDR3: TGTGCCAGCAGTTCGGGTAGGACAGGGGGAACTTCACCCCTCCACTTT. As protein: CASSSGRTGGTSPLHF.

V is TRBV25-1 and J is TRBJ2-7; 9 bases are a match to TRBD1. The J segment lost 4 bases and the V segment lost 3 bases, leaving 7 bases of the junction unmatched. Germline CDR1 and CDR2: MGHDK and SYGVNS. CDR3 length: 15 amino acids. CDR3 sequence: CASSDTGTGTYEQYF. In nucleotides, the CDR3 is TGTGCCAGCAGTGATACCGGGACAGGGACGTACGAGCAGTACTTC.

V usage is TRBV7-2 and J usage is TRBJ1-1; perhaps TRBD1 as D (6 bases). The CDR3 has 18 amino acids. Germline V gene lookup returns CDR1 SGHTA and CDR2 FQGNSA. Trimming removed 2 bases from V and 2 bases from J, with 21 bases in between. The CDR3 nucleotides read TGTGCCAGCAGCTTAAACAGGGCCCCGAGGGGAGATAACACTGAAGCTTTCTTT. As protein: CASSLNRAPRGDNTEAFF. Full variable domain (missing parts from reference TRBV7-2 and TRBJ1-1): GAGVSQSPSNKVTEKGKDVELRCDPISGHTALYWYRQSLGQGLEFLIYFQGNSAPDKSGLPSDRFSAERTGGSVSTLTIQRTQQEDSAVYLCASSLNRAPRGDNTEAFFGQGTRLTVV.

This chain uses TRBV19 with TRBJ1-5; D unclear. Trimming pared 2 bases from V and 8 bases from J, leaving 10 bases between. The CDR3 sequence is 13 residues long. The germline V gene encodes CDR1 LNHDA and CDR2 SQIVND (reference sequence). The CDR3 region has the DNA TGTGCCAGTAGTATATTCGGGTCTGAGCCCCAGCATTTT. It translates to CASSIFGSEPQHF.

V gene TRBV7-8 combines with J gene TRBJ1-1; no definite D call. V was cut by 1 base and J by 4 bases, with 10 bases left in between. Germline V gene lookup returns CDR1 SGHVS and CDR2 FQNEAQ. CDR3 size: 14 residues. The CDR3 loop is CASSLDVTGTEAFF. The CDR3 DNA follows: TGTGCCAGCAGCTTAGATGTCACGGGCACTGAAGCTTTCTTT.

The chain employs TRBV4-2 and TRBJ2-3, with D maybe TRBD1 (6 bases). The CDR3 contains 19 residues. The V end was cut by 0 bases, the J end by 0 bases, with 19 bases between. The V gene's germline CDR1 is LGHNA and CDR2 YNFKEQ. In DNA form, the CDR3 reads TGTGCCAGCAGCCAAGACCTAGGCCGGGGACACCTGAGCACAGATACGCAGTATTTT. It codes for CASSQDLGRGHLSTDTQYF.

The chain combines TRBV2 with TRBJ2-7; 7 bases match TRBD1. The length of the CDR3 is 15 residues. V was clipped by 4 bases and J by 0 bases; unmatched bases: 6. Germline lookup yields CDR1 SNHLY and CDR2 FYNNEI. This chain's CDR3 is CASSGGTASSYEQYF. DNA of the CDR3: TGTGCCAGCAGTGGAGGGACAGCAAGCTCCTACGAGCAGTACTTC.

The chain has TRBV28 and TRBJ2-6; D ambiguous. Looked up from germline, CDR1 is MDHEN and CDR2 is SYDVKM. Trimming removed 6 bases at V and 1 base at J, with 7 bases between. The CDR3 runs to 14 residues. CDR3 region: CASSEDSGANVLTF. The CDR3 bases are TGTGCCAGCAGCGAGGATTCTGGGGCCAACGTCCTGACTTTC.

The chain couples TRBV6-1 to TRBJ1-5; tentative D call: TRBD1 (6 bases). CDR1 and CDR2 (germline): MNHNS, SASEGT. The V and J ends lost 3 bases and 6 bases respectively, with 12 bases between them. The length of the CDR3 is 14 residues. CDR3 region: CASSDNRVFQPQHF. DNA of the CDR3: TGTGCCAGCAGTGATAACAGGGTATTTCAGCCCCAGCATTTT.

This clone was seen only once. The V gene is TRBV15, the J gene TRBJ2-3; D not resolved. The CDR3 has 13 residues. Germline-derived CDR1 and CDR2 are LNHNV and YYDKDF (reference sequence). V lost 0 bases and J lost 6, with 7 bases in between. CDR3 protein: CATSRDRVDTQYF. CDR3 nucleotide sequence: TGTGCCACCAGCAGAGATCGGGTCGATACGCAGTATTTT.

This chain uses TRBV4-1 with TRBJ1-5, with 8 bases aligning to TRBD1. Germline V gene sequence: CDR1 MGHRA, CDR2 YSYEKL. The junction had 11 bases not matched to a gene; V was cut back by 3 bases and J by 1 base. CDR3 length: 18 amino acids. The CDR3 here is CASSHSDRGKKSNQPQHF. Here the CDR3 DNA reads TGCGCCAGCAGCCATTCCGACAGGGGCAAGAAAAGCAATCAGCCCCAGCATTTT.

This clone was counted a few times. The chain employs TRBV4-2 and TRBJ2-2; D possibly corresponds to TRBD1 (5 bases). Deletions cut 0 bases from V and 4 bases from J, with 9 bases between. CDR3 length: 15 amino acids. Germline assignment: CDR1 LGHNA and CDR2 YNFKEQ. The CDR3, as DNA: TGTGCCAGCAGCCAAGATACAGGCCGCACCGGGGAGCTGTTTTTT. Protein product: CASSQDTGRTGELFF.

This clone was observed once. The rearrangement joins TRBV15 to TRBJ2-7; TRBD2 matches at 11 bases. The length of the CDR3 is 15 residues. The J segment lost 6 bases and the V segment lost 1 base, leaving 5 bases of the junction unmatched. Germline V CDR1 and CDR2: LNHNV, YYDKDF (reference sequence). The CDR3 loop reads CATSRGSSGRTEQYF. The CDR3 DNA follows: TGTGCCACCAGCAGAGGGTCTAGCGGGAGGACCGAGCAGTACTTC.

V and J are TRBV10-1 and TRBJ2-1; D is possibly TRBD2 (5 bases). The CDR3 has 16 amino acids. CDR1 is WNHNN and CDR2 is SYGVQD in the germline V gene (reference sequence). The V and J ends lost 0 bases and 5 bases respectively, with 14 bases between them. The CDR3 here is CASSESRIRGNNEQFF. The CDR3, as DNA: TGCGCCAGCAGTGAGTCAAGAATTCGAGGGAACAATGAGCAGTTCTTC.

This rearrangement joins TRBV7-9 to TRBJ1-1; TRBD1 is a possible D gene (5 bases). The germline V and J ends were trimmed by 4 bases and 4 bases, with 16 bases remaining between them. The CDR3 extends over 15 amino acids. Germline V CDR1 and CDR2: SEHNR, FQNEAQ (reference sequence). CDR3 loop: CASSSPRVRGTEAFF. The DNA for the CDR3 is TGTGCCAGCAGCTCACCCAGGGTAAGGGGCACTGAAGCTTTCTTT.

The chain links TRBV18 to TRBJ1-1; D is unresolved. V was pared by 3 bases and J by 6 bases, with 14 bases between. The germline CDR1 and CDR2 sequences are KGHSH and LQKENI. This CDR3 is 14 amino acids long. CDR3 amino acids: CASSPLEEPSEAFF. Here the CDR3 DNA reads TGTGCCAGCTCACCCCTAGAGGAGCCCTCTGAAGCTTTCTTT.

The J gene is TRBJ1-6, the V gene TRBV7-2, with D tentatively TRBD1 (5 bases). CDR3 length: 15 amino acids. Trimming pared 2 bases from V and 6 bases from J, leaving 11 bases between. Germline CDR1 is SGHTA and CDR2 is FQGNSA. In DNA, the CDR3 is TGTGCCAGCAGCTTATTTTTACAGGTTAATTCACCCCTCCACTTT. Its translation: CASSLFLQVNSPLHF.

The chain uses TRBV6-6 and TRBJ1-1; 8 nucleotides match TRBD1. Looked up from germline, CDR1 is MNHNY and CDR2 is SVGAGI (reference sequence). The CDR3 is 14 amino acids. J was trimmed by 6 bases and V by 2 bases; bases with no gene match: 5. The CDR3 reads CASSYGQGLPEAFF. CDR3 nucleotides: TGTGCCAGCAGTTACGGACAGGGCCTTCCTGAAGCTTTCTTT.

This clone was picked up a small number of times. CDR3: CASSGLAGGDEQFF. The CDR3 DNA follows: TGTGCCAGCAGTGGACTAGCGGGAGGTGACGAGCAGTTCTTC. This sequence joins TRBV6-5 and TRBJ2-1, with TRBD2 matching over 14 bases. V dropped 5 bases and J dropped 10; count of bases not matched to a gene: 4. The CDR3 extends over 14 amino acids. CDR1 MNHEY and CDR2 SVGAGI come from the germline V gene.

The chain couples TRBV6-1 to TRBJ1-4, with 7 bases fitting TRBD1. CDR3 size: 17 residues. Trimming at V came to 0 bases and at J to 17 bases, leaving 21 bases not matched to a gene. Germline CDR1 reads MNHNS; CDR2 reads SASEGT. The CDR3 region has the DNA TGTGCCAGCAGTGAAGCGCTTCGACAGGGAAATCGTAGGCCCCCTTTTTTT. Its protein product is CASSEALRQGNRRPPFF.

The sample holds a few counts of this clone. This chain uses TRBV6-6 with TRBJ1-2, with D perhaps matching TRBD1 (5 bases). From germline, CDR1 is MNHNY and CDR2 SVGAGI (reference sequence). The CDR3 runs to 13 residues. V lost 5 bases, J lost 0 bases, and 7 bases lay in between. The CDR3 DNA is TGTGCCAGCAGTATGGACACTAACTATGGCTACACCTTC. It translates to CASSMDTNYGYTF.

This rearrangement joins TRBV9 to TRBJ2-1, with TRBD2 matching 14 bases. From germline, CDR1 is SGDLS and CDR2 YYNGEE. Losses at the gene ends were 3 bases for V and 10 bases for J; bases not matched to a gene: 15. CDR3 length: 18 amino acids. This chain's CDR3 is CASSAGLRGLAGDLEQFF. In DNA, the CDR3 is TGTGCCAGCAGCGCTGGCCTAAGGGGACTAGCGGGAGATCTAGAGCAGTTCTTC.